This TCR beta chain emerged from a study of shared clonotypes between healthy human individuals. Findings and limits, study-wide: It was observed that about 5% of naive CD4 clonotypes were shared across a handful of donors. Generation probabilities of non-shared clonotypes were lower (relative to those shared by all four donors).

This table comes from immunoSEQ multiplex PCR, and its TCRdb copy is limited to in-frame clones, with some not included. The sample shows about 1.5 million clones, 95% to 99% of them seen only once. A note on this clone: The antigen is undetermined.

The CDR3 is 12 amino acids. CDR1 is ENHRY and CDR2 is SYGVKD in the germline V gene. The germline V and J ends were trimmed by 6 bases and 6 bases, with 11 bases remaining between them. This TCR was recovered from a man aged 30 to 39 in good health. This sequence joins TRBV10-3 and TRBJ1-2; D may be TRBD1 (5 bases). The sample taken for sequencing was naive CD4+ T cells sorted from blood. The subset was: CD45RA+ positively selected. The CDR3 sequence is CAIRRDQDGYTF. As DNA, the CDR3 is TGTGCCATCAGGAGGGACCAGGATGGCTACACCTTC.